This entry is about one TCR beta chain. In germline, CDR1 is LNHDA, CDR2 SQIVND (reference sequence). The CDR3 totals 14 residues. Trimming pared 5 bases from V and 2 bases from J, leaving 13 bases between. The entry originates in a study of T cells after somatic rescue of genetic block. This table comes from immunoSEQ multiplex PCR, and its TCRdb copy is limited to in-frame clones, with some not included. The sample lists approximately 70,000 clones; about nine tenths were seen once. Sequenced material: peripheral blood mononuclear cells (PBMCs). This sequence joins TRBV19 and TRBJ2-7, with a tentative D call TRBD1 (6 bases). The origin of this receptor is a man aged 25 to 40. The CDR3 nucleotides are TGTGCCAGTAGTGTTCGACAGGACCCCTACGAGCAGTACTTC. It specifies CASSVRQDPYEQYF. Supplemented by reference TRBV19 and TRBJ2-7, the full variable domain reads DGGITQSPKYLFRKEGQNVTLSCEQNLNHDAMYWYRQDPGQGLRLIYYSQIVNDFQKGDIAEGYSVSREKKESFPLTVTSAQKNPTAFYLCASSVRQDPYEQYFGPGTRLTVT.